These 9 T cell receptor beta chains came from one sample sequenced in a study of blood T cell repertoires in COVID-19. Clones were sequenced by immunoSEQ multiplex PCR, and TCRdb holds only the in-frame ones, with some missing. The sample holds under 250,000 clones; about 83% are singletons and the top ten take about 3.9%. Material for sequencing was PBMCs or T cells enriched from blood (not recorded which). The receptors derive from a woman between 40 and 55 years old who had been exposed to COVID-19.

A note on this clone: Within the sample, other DNA sequences also encode this same CDR3. V gene TRBV5-1 combines with J gene TRBJ1-5; TRBD1 is a possible D gene (5 bases). The germline V and J ends were trimmed by 0 bases and 7 bases, with 11 bases remaining between them. CDR1 and CDR2 from the germline V gene are SGHRS and YFSETQ. CDR3 size: 14 residues. CDR3 in amino acids: CASSLDGGGQPQHF. The CDR3 DNA follows: TGCGCCAGCAGCTTGGACGGGGGGGGGCAGCCCCAGCATTTT.

The chain links TRBV7-9 to TRBJ2-1; D perhaps matches TRBD2 (5 bases). CDR1 and CDR2 from the germline V gene are SEHNR and FQNEAQ (reference sequence). The germline V and J ends were trimmed by 2 bases and 3 bases, with 11 bases remaining between them. The CDR3 covers 15 residues. This CDR3 is CASSLSGVDYNEQFF. The DNA of the CDR3 is TGTGCCAGCAGCTTAAGCGGCGTCGACTACAATGAGCAGTTCTTC.

The rearrangement uses TRBV9 and TRBJ1-1; D unresolved. This CDR3 is 13 amino acids long. Germline assignment: CDR1 SGDLS and CDR2 YYNGEE. The V gene lost 2 bases and the J gene lost 0 bases, with 5 bases spanning the gap. The CDR3 bases are TGTGCCAGCAGCGTGAGAATGAACACTGAAGCTTTCTTT. Encoded protein: CASSVRMNTEAFF.

The genes are TRBV4-1 and TRBJ2-5; D might be TRBD2 (6 bases). The CDR3 has 15 residues. Germline values: CDR1 MGHRA, CDR2 YSYEKL. V was shortened by 1 base and J by 5 bases, with 14 bases between the two germline ends. The CDR3 reads CASSQGRGLEETQYF. The CDR3, as DNA: TGCGCCAGCAGCCAAGGTCGGGGGTTGGAGGAGACCCAGTACTTC.

The J gene is TRBJ2-2, the V gene TRBV6-2 or TRBV6-3; 9 nucleotides align to TRBD2. The CDR3 loop spans 18 amino acids. V was pared by 5 bases and J by 6 bases, with 16 bases of the junction left unmatched. Per germline, CDR1 MNHEY and CDR2 SVGEGT. CDR3 nucleotides: TGTGCCAGCAGTCCCCTCGAGGCGGGGGGGCTAGGGGCCGGGGAGCTGTTTTTT. Translated: CASSPLEAGGLGAGELFF.

The chain couples TRBV19 to TRBJ2-7; D might be TRBD2 (5 bases). The germline V gene has CDR1 LNHDA and CDR2 SQIVND (reference sequence). The CDR3 loop spans 13 amino acids. Trimming pared 3 bases from V and 5 bases from J, leaving 11 bases between. This chain's CDR3 is CASSIGDPNEQYF. The DNA of the CDR3 is TGTGCCAGTAGTATCGGGGATCCGAACGAGCAGTACTTC.

The V and J genes are TRBV24-1 and TRBJ2-3, with 14 bases matching TRBD2. Losses at the gene ends were 3 bases for V and 4 bases for J; bases not matched to a gene: 5. The CDR3 sequence is 17 residues long. Germline CDR1 and CDR2: KGHDR and SFDVKD. CDR3 region: CATSDPGLAGGPDTQYF. CDR3 nucleotides: TGTGCCACCAGTGATCCTGGACTAGCGGGGGGCCCAGATACGCAGTATTTT.

This chain links TRBV5-4 with TRBJ2-5, with 8 nucleotides matching TRBD1. Germline V gives CDR1 SGHNT, CDR2 YYREEE (reference sequence). J gave up 5 bases and V 4 bases, and 7 bases lay outside the gene matches. The CDR3 length is 14 residues. The CDR3 protein is CASSTDRAGETQYF. The CDR3 coding sequence is TGTGCCAGCAGCACGGACAGGGCCGGGGAGACCCAGTACTTC.

CDR3 region: CAISERITGGGSEAFF. In DNA, the CDR3 is TGTGCCATCAGTGAGCGGATAACAGGGGGGGGGTCTGAAGCTTTCTTT. The gene calls are TRBV10-3 and TRBJ1-1, with 8 positions matching TRBD1. The CDR3 totals 16 residues. Germline assignment: CDR1 ENHRY and CDR2 SYGVKD. The V segment lost 2 bases and the J segment 6 bases; nucleotides outside the gene matches: 11.